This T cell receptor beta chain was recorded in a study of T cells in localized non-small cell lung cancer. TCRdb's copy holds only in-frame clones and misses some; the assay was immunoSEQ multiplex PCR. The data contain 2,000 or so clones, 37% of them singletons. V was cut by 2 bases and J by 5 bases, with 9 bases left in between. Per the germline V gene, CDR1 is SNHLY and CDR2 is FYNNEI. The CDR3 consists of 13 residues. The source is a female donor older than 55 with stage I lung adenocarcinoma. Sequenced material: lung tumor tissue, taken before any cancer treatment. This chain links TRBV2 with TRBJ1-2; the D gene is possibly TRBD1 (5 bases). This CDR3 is CASSEFGAYGYTF. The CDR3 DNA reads TGTGCCAGCAGTGAATTTGGGGCTTATGGCTACACCTTC. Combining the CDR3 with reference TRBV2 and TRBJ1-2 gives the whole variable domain EPEVTQTPSHQVTQMGQEVILRCVPISNHLYFYWYRQILGQKVEFLVSFYNNEISEKSEIFDDQFSVERPDGSNFTLKIRSTKLEDSAMYFCASSEFGAYGYTFGSGTRLTVV.